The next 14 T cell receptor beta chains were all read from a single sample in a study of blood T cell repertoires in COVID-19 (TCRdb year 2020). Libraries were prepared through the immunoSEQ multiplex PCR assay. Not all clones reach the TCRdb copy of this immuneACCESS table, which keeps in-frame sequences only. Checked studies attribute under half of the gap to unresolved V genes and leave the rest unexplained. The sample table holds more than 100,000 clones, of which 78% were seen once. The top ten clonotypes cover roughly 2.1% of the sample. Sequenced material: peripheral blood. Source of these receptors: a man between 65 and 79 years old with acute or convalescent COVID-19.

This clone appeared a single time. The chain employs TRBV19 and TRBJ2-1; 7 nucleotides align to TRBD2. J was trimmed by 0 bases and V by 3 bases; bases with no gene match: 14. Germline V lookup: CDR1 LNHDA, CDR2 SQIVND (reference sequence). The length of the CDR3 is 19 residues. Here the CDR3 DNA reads TGTGCCAGTAGTATCGGGCCGGAGCGGGGCCTAAGCTCCTACAATGAGCAGTTCTTC. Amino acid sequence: CASSIGPERGLSSYNEQFF.

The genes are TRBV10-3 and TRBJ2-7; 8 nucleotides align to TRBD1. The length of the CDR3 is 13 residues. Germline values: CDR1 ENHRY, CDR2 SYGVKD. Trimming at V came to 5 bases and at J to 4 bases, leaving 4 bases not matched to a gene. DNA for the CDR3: TGTGCCATCAGTCGGGACAGGTTGTACGAGCAGTACTTC. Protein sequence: CAISRDRLYEQYF.

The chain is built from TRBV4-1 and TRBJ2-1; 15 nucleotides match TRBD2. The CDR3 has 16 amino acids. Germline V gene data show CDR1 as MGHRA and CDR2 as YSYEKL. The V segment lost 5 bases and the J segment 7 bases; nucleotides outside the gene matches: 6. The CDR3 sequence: CASSNYGTSGGNEQFF. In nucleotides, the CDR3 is TGCGCCAGCAGCAACTACGGGACTAGCGGGGGGAATGAGCAGTTCTTC.

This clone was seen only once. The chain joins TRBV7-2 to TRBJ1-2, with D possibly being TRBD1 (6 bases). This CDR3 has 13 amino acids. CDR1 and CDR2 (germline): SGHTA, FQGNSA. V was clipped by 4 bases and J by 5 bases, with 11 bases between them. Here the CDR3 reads CASSSDRRYGYTF. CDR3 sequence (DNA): TGTGCCAGCAGCTCGGACAGACGGTATGGCTACACCTTC.

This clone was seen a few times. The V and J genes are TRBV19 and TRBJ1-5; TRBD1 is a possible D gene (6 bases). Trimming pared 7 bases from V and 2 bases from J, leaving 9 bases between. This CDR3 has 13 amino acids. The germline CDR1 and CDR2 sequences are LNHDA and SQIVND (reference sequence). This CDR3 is CASNRQGNQPQHF. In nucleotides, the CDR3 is TGTGCCAGTAACAGACAGGGCAATCAGCCCCAGCATTTT.

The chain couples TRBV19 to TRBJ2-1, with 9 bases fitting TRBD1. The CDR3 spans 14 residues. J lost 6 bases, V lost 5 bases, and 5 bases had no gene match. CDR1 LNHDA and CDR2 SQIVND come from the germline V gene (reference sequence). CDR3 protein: CASSAGTGSNEQFF. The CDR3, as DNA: TGTGCCAGTAGTGCCGGGACAGGGAGCAATGAGCAGTTCTTC.

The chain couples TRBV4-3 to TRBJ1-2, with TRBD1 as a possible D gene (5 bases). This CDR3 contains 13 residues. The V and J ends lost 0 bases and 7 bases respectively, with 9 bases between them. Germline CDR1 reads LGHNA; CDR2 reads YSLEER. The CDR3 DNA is TGCGCCAGCAGCCAAGAAGCAGGGTCTGGCTACACCTTC. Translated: CASSQEAGSGYTF.

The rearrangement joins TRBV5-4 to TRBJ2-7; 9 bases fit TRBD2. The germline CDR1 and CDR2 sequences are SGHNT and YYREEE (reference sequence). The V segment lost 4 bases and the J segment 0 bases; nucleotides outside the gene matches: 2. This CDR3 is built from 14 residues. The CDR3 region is CASSQAGGSYEQYF. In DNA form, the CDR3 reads TGTGCCAGCAGCCAAGCGGGGGGCTCCTACGAGCAGTACTTC.

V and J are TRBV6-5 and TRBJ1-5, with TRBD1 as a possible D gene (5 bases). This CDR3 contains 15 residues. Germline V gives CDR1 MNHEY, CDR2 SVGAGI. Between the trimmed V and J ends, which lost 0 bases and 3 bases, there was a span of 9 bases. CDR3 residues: CASSYSAGVNQPQHF. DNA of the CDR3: TGTGCCAGCAGTTACTCTGCGGGGGTCAATCAGCCCCAGCATTTT.

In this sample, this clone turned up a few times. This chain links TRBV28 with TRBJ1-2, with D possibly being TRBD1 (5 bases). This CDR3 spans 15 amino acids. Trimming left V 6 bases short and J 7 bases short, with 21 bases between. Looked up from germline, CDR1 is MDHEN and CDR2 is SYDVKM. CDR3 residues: CASSLVPLQGFGYTF. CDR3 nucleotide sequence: TGTGCCAGCAGCCTCGTTCCACTCCAGGGTTTTGGCTACACCTTC.

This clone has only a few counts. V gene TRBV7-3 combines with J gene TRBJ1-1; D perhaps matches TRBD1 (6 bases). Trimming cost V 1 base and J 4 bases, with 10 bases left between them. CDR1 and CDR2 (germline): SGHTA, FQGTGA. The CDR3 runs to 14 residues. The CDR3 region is CASSLNGGVTEAFF. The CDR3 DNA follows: TGTGCCAGCAGCTTAAATGGGGGCGTCACTGAAGCTTTCTTT. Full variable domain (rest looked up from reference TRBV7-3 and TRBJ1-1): GAGVSQTPSNKVTEKGKYVELRCDPISGHTALYWYRQSLGQGPEFLIYFQGTGAADDSGLPNDRFFAVRPEGSVSTLKIQRTERGDSAVYLCASSLNGGVTEAFFGQGTRLTVV.

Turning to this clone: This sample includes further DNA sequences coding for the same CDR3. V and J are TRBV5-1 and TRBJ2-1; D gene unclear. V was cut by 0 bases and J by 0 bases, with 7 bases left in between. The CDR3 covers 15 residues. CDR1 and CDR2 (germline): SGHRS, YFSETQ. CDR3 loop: CASSLAVSSYNEQFF. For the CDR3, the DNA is TGCGCCAGCAGCTTGGCGGTGAGCTCCTACAATGAGCAGTTCTTC.

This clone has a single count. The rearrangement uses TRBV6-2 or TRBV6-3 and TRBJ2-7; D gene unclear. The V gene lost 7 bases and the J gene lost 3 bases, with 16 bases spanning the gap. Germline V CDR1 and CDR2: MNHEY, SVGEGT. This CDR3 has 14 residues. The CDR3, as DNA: TGTGCCAGCAACCCTACGGGTAAGGTCTACGAGCAGTACTTC. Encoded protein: CASNPTGKVYEQYF.

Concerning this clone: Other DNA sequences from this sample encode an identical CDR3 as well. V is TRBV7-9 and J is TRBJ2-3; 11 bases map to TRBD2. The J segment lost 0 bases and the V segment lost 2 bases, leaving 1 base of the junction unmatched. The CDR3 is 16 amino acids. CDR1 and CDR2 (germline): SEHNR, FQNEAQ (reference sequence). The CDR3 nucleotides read TGTGCCAGCAGCTTAACTAGCGGGGGAAGCACAGATACGCAGTATTTT. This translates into CASSLTSGGSTDTQYF.